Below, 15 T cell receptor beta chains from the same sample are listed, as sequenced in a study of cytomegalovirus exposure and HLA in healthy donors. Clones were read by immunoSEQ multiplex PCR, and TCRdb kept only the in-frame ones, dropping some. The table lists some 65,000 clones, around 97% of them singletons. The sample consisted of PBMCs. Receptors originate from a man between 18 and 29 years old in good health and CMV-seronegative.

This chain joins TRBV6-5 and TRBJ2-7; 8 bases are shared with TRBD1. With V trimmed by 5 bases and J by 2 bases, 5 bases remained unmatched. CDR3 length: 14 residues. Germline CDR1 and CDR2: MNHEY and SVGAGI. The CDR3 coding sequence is TGTGCCAGCAGTAATTGGGACAGGACCTACGAGCAGTACTTC. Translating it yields CASSNWDRTYEQYF.

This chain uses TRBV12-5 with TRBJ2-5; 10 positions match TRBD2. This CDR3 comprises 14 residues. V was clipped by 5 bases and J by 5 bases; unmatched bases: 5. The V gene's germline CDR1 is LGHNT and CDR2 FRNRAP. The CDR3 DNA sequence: TGTGCTAGTGGTCCAGGACTAGCGGAGGAGACCCAGTACTTC. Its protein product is CASGPGLAEETQYF.

The CDR3 sequence: CASSRQTGDYGYTF. The CDR3 DNA follows: TGTGCCAGCAGCCGCCAGACAGGGGATTATGGCTACACCTTC. The V call is TRBV9, the J call TRBJ1-2, with 8 bases matching TRBD1. J was trimmed by 5 bases and V by 4 bases; bases with no gene match: 7. The CDR3 runs to 14 residues. Looked up from germline, CDR1 is SGDLS and CDR2 is YYNGEE.

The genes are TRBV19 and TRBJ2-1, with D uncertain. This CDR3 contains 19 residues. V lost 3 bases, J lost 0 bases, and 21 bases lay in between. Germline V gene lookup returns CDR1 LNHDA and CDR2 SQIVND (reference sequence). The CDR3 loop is CASSMLSPFSRSSYNEQFF. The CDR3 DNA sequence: TGTGCCAGTAGTATGCTATCCCCCTTTAGCCGTAGCTCCTACAATGAGCAGTTCTTC.

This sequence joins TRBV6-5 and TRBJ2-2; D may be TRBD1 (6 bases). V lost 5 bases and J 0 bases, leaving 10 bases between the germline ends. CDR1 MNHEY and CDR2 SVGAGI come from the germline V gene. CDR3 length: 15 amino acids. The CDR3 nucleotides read TGTGCCAGCAGTCCGGGACAATCGAACACCGGGGAGCTGTTTTTT. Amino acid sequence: CASSPGQSNTGELFF.

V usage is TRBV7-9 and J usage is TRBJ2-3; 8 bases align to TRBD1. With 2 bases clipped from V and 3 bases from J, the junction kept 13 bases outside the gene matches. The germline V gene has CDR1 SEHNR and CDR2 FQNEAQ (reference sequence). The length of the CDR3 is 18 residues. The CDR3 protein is CASSLTLSSQGATDTQYF. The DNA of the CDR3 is TGTGCCAGCAGCTTAACCTTATCCTCCCAGGGGGCGACAGATACGCAGTATTTT.

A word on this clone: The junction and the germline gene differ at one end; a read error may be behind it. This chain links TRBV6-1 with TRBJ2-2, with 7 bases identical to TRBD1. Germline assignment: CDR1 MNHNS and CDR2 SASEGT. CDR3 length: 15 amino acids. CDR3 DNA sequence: TGTGCCATCAGTGAGAGGGACAGGAACACCGGGGAGCTGTTTTTT. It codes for CAISERDRNTGELFF.

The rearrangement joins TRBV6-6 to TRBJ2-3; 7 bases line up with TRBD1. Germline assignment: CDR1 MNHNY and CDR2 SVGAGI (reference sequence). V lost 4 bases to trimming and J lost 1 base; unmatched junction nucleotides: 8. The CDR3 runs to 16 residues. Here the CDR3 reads CASSSTGLLRTDTQYF. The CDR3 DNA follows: TGTGCCAGCAGTTCGACAGGGCTCCTACGCACAGATACGCAGTATTTT.

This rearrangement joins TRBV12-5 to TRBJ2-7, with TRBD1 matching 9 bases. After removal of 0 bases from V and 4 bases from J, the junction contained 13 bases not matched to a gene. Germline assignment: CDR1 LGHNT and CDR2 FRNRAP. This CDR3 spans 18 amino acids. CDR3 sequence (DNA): TGTGCTAGTGGTTTGGTAGAAACAGGGGGCGGATTGGTATACGAGCAGTACTTC. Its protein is CASGLVETGGGLVYEQYF.

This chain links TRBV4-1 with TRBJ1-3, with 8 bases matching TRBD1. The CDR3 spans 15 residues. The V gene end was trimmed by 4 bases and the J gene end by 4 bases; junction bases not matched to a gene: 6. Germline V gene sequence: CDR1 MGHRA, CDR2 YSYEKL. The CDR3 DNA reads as TGCGCCAGCAGCCCGATCGGGGACAGGGGAAACACCATATATTTT. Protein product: CASSPIGDRGNTIYF.

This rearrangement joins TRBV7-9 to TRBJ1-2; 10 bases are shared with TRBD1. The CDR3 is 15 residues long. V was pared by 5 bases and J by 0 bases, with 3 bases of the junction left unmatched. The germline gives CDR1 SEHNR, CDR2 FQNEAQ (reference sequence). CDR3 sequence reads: CASSPGQGANYGYTF. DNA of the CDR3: TGTGCCAGCAGCCCAGGACAGGGGGCTAACTATGGCTACACCTTC.

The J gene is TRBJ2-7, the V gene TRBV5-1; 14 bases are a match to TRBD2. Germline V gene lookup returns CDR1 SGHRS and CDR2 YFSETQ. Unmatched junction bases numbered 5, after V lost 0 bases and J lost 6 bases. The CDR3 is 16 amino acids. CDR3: CASSLGGLAGVGEQYF. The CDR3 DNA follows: TGCGCCAGCAGCTTGGGGGGACTAGCGGGAGTAGGCGAGCAGTACTTC.

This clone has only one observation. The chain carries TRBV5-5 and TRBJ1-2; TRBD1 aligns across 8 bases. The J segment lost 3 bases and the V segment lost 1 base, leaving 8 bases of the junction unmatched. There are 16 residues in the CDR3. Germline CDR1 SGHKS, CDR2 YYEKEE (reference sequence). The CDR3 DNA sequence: TGTGCCAGCAGCTTGAAACAGGGGGTTCAGTACTATGGCTACACCTTC. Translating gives CASSLKQGVQYYGYTF. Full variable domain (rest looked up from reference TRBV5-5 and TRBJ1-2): DAGVTQSPTHLIKTRGQQVTLRCSPISGHKSVSWYQQVLGQGPQFIFQYYEKEERGRGNFPDRFSARQFPNYSSELNVNALLLGDSALYLCASSLKQGVQYYGYTFGSGTRLTVV.

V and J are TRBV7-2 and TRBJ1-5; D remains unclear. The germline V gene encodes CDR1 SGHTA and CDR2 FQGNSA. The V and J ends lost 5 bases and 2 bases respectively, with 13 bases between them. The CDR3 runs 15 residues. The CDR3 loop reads CASSPREDGNQPQHF. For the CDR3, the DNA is TGTGCCAGCAGCCCTCGGGAGGACGGCAATCAGCCCCAGCATTTT.

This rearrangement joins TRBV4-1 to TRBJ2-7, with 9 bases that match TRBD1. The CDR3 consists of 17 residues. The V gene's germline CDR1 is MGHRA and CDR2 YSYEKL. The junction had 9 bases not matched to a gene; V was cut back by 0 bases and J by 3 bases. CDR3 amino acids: CASSQESPDRGHYEQYF. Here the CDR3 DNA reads TGCGCCAGCAGCCAAGAATCTCCGGACAGGGGCCACTACGAGCAGTACTTC.